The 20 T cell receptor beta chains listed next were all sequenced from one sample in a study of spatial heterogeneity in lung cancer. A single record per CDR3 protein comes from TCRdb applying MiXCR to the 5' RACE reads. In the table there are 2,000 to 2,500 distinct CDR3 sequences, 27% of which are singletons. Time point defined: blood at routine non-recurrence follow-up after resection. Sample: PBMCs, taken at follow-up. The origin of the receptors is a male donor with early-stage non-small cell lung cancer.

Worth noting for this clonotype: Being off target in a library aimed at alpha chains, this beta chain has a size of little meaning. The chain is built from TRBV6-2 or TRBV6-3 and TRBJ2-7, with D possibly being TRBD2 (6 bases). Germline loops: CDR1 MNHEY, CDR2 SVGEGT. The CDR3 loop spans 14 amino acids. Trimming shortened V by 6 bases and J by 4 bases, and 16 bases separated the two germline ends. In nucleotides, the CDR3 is TGTGCCAGCAGCAGCCGGGACTTCACTTACGAGCAGTACTTC. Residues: CASSSRDFTYEQYF.

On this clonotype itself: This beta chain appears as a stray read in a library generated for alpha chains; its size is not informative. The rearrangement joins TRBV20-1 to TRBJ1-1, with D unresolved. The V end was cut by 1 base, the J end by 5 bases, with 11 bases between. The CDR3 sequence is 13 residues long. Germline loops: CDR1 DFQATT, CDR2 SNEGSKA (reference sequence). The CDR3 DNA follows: TGCAGTGCTAGAGCGTCCGGACGGACTGAAGCTTTCTTT. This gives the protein CSARASGRTEAFF.

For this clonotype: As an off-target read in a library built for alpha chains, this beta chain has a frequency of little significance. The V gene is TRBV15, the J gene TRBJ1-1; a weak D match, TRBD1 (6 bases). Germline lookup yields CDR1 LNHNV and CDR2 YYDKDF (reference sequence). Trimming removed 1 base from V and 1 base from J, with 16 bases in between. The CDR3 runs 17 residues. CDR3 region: CATSRALPQGTNTEAFF. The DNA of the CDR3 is TGTGCCACCAGCAGAGCTCTCCCCCAGGGGACGAACACTGAAGCTTTCTTT.

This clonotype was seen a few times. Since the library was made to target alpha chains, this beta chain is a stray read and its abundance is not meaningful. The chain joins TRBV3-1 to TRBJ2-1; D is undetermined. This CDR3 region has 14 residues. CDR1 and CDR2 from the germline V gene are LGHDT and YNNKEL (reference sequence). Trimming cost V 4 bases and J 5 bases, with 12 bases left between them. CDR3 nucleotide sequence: TGTGCCAGCAGCCCTTGGGTACGCCACAATGAGCAGTTCTTC. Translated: CASSPWVRHNEQFF.

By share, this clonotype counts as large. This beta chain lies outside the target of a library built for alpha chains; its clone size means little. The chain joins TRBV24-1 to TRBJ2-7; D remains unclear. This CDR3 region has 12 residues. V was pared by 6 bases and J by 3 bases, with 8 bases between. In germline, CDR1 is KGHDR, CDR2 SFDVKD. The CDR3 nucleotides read TGTGCCACCAGTAGGACGGGCTACGAGCAGTACTTC. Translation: CATSRTGYEQYF.

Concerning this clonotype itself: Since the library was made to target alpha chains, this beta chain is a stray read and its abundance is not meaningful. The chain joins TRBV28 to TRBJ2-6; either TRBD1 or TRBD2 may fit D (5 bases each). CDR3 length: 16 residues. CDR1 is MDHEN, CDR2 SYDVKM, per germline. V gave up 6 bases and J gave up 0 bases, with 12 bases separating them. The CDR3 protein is CASRTQGASGANVLTF. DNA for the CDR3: TGTGCCAGCAGGACCCAGGGAGCCTCTGGGGCCAACGTCCTGACTTTC.

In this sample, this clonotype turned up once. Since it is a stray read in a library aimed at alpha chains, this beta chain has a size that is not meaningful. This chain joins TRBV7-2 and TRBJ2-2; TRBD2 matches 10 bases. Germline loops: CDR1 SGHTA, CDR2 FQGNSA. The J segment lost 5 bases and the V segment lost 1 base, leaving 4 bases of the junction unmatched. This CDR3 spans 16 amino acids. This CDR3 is CASSLGSGRGTGELFF. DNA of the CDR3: TGTGCCAGCAGCTTAGGAAGCGGGAGGGGTACCGGGGAGCTGTTTTTT.

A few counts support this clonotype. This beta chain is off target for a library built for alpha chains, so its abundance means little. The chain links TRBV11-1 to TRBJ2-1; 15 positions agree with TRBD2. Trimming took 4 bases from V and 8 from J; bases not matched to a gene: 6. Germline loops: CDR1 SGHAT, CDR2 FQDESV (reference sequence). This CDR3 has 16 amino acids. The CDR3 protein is CASSSRTSGRGDEQFF. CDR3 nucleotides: TGTGCCAGCAGCTCGCGGACTAGCGGGAGGGGCGATGAGCAGTTCTTC.

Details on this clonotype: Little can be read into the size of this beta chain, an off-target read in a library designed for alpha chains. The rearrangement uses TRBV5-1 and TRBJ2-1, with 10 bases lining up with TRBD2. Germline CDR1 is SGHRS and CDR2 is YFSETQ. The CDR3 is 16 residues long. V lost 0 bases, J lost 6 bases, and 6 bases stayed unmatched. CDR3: CASSLGVAGGLNEQFF. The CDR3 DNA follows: TGCGCCAGCAGCTTGGGGGTAGCGGGAGGACTCAATGAGCAGTTCTTC.

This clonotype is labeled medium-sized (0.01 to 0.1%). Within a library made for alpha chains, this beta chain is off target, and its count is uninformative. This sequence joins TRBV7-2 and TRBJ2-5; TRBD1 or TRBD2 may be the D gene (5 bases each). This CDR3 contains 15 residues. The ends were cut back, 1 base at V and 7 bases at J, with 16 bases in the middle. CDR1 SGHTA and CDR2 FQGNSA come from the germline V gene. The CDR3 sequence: CASSLVGPPEGTQYF. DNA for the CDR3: TGTGCCAGCAGCTTAGTGGGGCCTCCCGAGGGGACCCAGTACTTC.

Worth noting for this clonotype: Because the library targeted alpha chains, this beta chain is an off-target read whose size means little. The CDR3 nucleotides read TGTGCCAGCACCCTAAGACAGGGTTTCTCCTACGAGCAGTACTTC. Amino acid sequence: CASTLRQGFSYEQYF. The J gene is TRBJ2-7, the V gene TRBV27; 7 nucleotides agree with TRBD1. In germline, CDR1 is MNHEY, CDR2 SMNVEV (reference sequence). With V trimmed by 7 bases and J by 0 bases, 9 bases remained unmatched. CDR3 length equals 15 residues.

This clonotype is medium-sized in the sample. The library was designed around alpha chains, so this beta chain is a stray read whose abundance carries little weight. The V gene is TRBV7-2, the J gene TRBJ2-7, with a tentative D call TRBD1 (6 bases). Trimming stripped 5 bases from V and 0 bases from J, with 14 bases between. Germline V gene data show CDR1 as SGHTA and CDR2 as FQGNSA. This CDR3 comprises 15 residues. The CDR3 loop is CASSLDRSYSYEQYF. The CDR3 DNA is TGTGCCAGCAGCCTCGACAGGAGCTACTCCTACGAGCAGTACTTC.

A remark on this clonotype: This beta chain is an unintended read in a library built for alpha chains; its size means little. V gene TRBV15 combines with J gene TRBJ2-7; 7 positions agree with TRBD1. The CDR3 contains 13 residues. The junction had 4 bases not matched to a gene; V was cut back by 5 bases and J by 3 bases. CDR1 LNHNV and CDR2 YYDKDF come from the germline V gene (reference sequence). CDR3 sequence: CATSGRDSYEQYF. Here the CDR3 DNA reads TGTGCCACCAGCGGCCGGGACAGCTACGAGCAGTACTTC. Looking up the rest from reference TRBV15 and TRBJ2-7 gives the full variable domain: DAMVIQNPRYQVTQFGKPVTLSCSQTLNHNVMYWYQQKSSQAPKLLFHYYDKDFNNEADTPDNFQSRRPNTSFCFLDIRSPGLGDTAMYLCATSGRDSYEQYFGPGTRLTVT.

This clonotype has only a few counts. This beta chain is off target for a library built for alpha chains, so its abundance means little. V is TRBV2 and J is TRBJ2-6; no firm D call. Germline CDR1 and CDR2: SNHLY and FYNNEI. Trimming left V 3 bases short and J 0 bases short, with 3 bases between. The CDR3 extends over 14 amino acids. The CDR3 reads CASSDSSGANVLTF. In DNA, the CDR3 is TGTGCCAGCAGTGACTCCTCTGGGGCCAACGTCCTGACTTTC.

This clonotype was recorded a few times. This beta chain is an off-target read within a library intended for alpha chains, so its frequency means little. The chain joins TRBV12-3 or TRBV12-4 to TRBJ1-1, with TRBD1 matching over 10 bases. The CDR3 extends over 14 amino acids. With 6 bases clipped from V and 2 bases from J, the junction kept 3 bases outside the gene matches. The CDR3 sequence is CASRGQGTNTEAFF. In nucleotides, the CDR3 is TGTGCCAGCAGGGGACAGGGGACAAACACTGAAGCTTTCTTT.

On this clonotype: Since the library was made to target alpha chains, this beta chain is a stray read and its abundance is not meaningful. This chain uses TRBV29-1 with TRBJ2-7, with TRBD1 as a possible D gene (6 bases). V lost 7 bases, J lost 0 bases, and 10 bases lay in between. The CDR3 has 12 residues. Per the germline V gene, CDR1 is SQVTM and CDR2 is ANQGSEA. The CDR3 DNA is TGCAGCGGTGGGGGCGACTCCTACGAGCAGTACTTC. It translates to CSGGGDSYEQYF.

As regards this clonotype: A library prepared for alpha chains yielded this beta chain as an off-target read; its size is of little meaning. DNA of the CDR3: TGTGCCACCAGTGCGAGTCAGGGGGCGGACGAGCAGTACTTC. Protein product: CATSASQGADEQYF. V is TRBV24-1 and J is TRBJ2-7, with 8 nucleotides matching TRBD1. V lost 5 bases, J lost 5 bases, and 7 bases stayed unmatched. This CDR3 has 14 residues. Per germline, CDR1 KGHDR and CDR2 SFDVKD.

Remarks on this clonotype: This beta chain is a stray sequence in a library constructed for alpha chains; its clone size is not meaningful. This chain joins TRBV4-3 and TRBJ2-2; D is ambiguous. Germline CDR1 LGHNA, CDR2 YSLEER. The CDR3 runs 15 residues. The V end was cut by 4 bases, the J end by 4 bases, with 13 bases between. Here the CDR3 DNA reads TGCGCCAGCAGCCCGGACGTTCCCCCCACCGGGGAGCTGTTTTTT. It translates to CASSPDVPPTGELFF.

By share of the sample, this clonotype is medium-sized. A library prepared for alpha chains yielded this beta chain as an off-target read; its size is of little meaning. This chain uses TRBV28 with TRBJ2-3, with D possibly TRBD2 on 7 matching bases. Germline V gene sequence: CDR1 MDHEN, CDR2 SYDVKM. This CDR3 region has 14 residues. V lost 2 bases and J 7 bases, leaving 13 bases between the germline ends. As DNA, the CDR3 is TGTGCCAGCAGTTTAAGGGGGGGCGTGAATACGCAGTATTTT. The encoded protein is CASSLRGGVNTQYF.

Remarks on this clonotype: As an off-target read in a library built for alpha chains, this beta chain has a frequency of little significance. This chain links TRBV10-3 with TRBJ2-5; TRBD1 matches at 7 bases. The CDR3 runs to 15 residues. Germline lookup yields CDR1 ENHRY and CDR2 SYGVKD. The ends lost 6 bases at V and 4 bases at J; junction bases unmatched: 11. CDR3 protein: CAISTYGTAGETQYF. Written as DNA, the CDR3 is TGTGCCATCAGCACCTATGGGACAGCCGGAGAGACCCAGTACTTC.